The text below deals with one T cell receptor beta chain. No antigen is known for it. This sample stems from a study of beta chain features in type 1 diabetes. The overall study: The patient and healthy donor groups were comparable for age, gender and cell yields.

Every bit of the isolated RNA underwent reverse transcription, so sequencing read expressed TCRB transcripts. This table comes from immunoSEQ multiplex PCR, and its TCRdb copy is limited to in-frame clones, with some not included. This sample has hundreds of thousands of clones, with 15% to 19% found just once. Germline assignment: CDR1 SGHRS and CDR2 YFSETQ. This CDR3 has 12 amino acids. V was trimmed by 4 bases and J by 5 bases, leaving 10 bases between them. Study findings and constraints: Within the patient group, naive, central memory and Treg TCRB repertoires appeared more similar to each other than within healthy donors. Any HLA type influence on TCRB rearrangement was left unresolved here.

The TCR comes from a man between 18 and 35 years old in good health. Sequencing was done on a sample of naive CD4+ T cells from blood. This chain connects TRBV5-1 to TRBJ2-7; tentative D call: TRBD2 (5 bases). DNA of the CDR3: TGCGCCAGCAGCGCGGGCGGCCACGAGCAGTACTTC. Amino acids: CASSAGGHEQYF.